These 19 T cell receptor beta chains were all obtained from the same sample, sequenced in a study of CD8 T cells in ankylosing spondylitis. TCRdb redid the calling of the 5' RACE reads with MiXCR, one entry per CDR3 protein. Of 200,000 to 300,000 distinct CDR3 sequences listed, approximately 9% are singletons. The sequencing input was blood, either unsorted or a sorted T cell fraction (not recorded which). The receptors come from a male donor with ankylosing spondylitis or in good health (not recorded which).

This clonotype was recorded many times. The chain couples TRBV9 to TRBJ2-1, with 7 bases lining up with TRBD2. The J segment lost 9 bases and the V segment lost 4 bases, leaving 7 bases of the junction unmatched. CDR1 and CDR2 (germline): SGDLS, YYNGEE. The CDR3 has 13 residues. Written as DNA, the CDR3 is TGTGCCAGCAGCACCGGACTAGTTAGTGAGCAGTTCTTC. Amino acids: CASSTGLVSEQFF.

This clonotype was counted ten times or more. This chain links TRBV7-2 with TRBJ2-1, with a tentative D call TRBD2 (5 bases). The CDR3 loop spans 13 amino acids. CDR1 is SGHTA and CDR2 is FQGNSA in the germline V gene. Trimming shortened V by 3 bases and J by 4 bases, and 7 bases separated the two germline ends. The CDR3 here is CASSFSGYNEQFF. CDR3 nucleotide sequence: TGTGCCAGCAGCTTCAGCGGATACAATGAGCAGTTCTTC.

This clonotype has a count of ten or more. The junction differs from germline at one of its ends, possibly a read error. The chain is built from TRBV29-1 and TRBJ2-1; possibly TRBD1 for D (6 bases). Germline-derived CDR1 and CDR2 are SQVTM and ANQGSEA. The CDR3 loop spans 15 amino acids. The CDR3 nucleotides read TGCAGCGCCAAACAGGGCGTCGCCTCCGACAATGAGCAGTTCTTC. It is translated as CSAKQGVASDNEQFF.

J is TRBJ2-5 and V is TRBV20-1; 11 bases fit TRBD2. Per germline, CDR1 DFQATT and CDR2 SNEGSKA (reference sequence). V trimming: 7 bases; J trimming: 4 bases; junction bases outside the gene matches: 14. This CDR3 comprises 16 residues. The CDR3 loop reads CSGSRASGGRRETQYF. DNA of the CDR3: TGCAGTGGGAGTCGGGCTAGCGGGGGGAGAAGAGAGACCCAGTACTTC.

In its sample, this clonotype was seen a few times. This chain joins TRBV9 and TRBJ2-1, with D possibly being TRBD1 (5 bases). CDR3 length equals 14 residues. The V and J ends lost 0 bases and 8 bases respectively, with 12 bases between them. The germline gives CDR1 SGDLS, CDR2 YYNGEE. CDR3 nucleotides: TGTGCCAGCAGCGTAGTCTGGACATCGGATGAGCAGTTCTTC. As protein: CASSVVWTSDEQFF.

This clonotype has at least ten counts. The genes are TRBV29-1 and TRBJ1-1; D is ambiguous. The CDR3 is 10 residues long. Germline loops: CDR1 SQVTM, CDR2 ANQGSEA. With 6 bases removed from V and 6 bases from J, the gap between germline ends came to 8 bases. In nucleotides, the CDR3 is TGCAGCGTGCAGGTTCCTGAAGCTTTCTTT. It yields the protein CSVQVPEAFF.

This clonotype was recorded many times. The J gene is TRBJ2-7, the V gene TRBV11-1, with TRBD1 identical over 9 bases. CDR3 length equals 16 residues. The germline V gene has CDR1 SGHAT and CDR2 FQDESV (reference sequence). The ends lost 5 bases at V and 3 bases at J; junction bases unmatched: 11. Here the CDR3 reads CASSMGQGSAFYEQYF. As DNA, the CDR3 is TGTGCCAGCAGCATGGGACAGGGCTCAGCCTTCTACGAGCAGTACTTC.

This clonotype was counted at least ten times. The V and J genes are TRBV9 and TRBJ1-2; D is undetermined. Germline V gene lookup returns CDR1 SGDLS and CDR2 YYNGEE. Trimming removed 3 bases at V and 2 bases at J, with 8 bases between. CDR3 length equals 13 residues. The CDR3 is CASSDKGNYGYTF. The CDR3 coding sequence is TGTGCCAGCAGCGACAAGGGCAACTATGGCTACACCTTC.

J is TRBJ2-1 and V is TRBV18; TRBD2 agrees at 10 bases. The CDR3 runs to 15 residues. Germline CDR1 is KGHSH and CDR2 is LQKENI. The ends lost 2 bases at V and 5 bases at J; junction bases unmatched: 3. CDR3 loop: CASSPSGGANNEQFF. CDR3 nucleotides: TGTGCCAGCTCACCAAGCGGGGGGGCAAACAATGAGCAGTTCTTC. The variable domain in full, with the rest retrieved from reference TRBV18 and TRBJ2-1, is NAGVMQNPRHLVRRRGQEARLRCSPMKGHSHVYWYRQLPEEGLKFMVYLQKENIIDESGMPKERFSAEFPKEGPSILRIQQVVRGDSAAYFCASSPSGGANNEQFFGPGTRLTVL.

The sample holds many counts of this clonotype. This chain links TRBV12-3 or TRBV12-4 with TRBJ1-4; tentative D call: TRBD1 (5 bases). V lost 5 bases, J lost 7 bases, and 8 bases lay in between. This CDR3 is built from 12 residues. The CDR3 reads CASSQGAEKLFF. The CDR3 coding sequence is TGTGCCAGCAGTCAGGGCGCTGAAAAACTGTTTTTT.

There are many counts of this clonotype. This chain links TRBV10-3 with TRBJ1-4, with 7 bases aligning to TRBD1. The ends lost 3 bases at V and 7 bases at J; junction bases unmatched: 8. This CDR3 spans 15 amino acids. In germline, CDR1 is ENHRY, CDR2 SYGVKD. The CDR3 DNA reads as TGTGCCATCAGTGACAGGGGGGAACTGCGTGAAAAACTGTTTTTT. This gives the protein CAISDRGELREKLFF.

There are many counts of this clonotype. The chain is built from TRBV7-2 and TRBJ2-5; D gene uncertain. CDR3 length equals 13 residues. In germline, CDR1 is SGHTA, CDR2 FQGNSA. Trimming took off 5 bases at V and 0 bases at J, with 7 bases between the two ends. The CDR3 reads CASSATNQETQYF. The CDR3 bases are TGTGCCAGCAGCGCTACTAACCAAGAGACCCAGTACTTC. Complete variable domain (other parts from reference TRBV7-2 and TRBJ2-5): GAGVSQSPSNKVTEKGKDVELRCDPISGHTALYWYRQSLGQGLEFLIYFQGNSAPDKSGLPSDRFSAERTGGSVSTLTIQRTQQEDSAVYLCASSATNQETQYFGPGTRLLVL.

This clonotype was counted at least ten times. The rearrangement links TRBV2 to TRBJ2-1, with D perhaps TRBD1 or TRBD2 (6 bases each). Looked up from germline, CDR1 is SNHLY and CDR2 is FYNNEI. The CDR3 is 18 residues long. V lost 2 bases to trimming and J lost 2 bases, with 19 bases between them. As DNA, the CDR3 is TGTGCCAGCAGTGAAATGGGGGCGTGGGGGGCAACCTACAATGAGCAGTTCTTC. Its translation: CASSEMGAWGATYNEQFF.

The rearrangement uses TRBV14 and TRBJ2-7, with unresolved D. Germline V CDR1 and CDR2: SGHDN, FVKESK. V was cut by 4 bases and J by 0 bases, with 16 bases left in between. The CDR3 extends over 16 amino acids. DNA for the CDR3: TGTGCCAGCAGCCGGTCGGCTGGTGGGCCCTCCTACGAGCAGTACTTC. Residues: CASSRSAGGPSYEQYF. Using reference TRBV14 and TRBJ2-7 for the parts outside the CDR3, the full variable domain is EAGVTQFPSHSVIEKGQTVTLRCDPISGHDNLYWYRRVMGKEIKFLLHFVKESKQDESGMPNNRFLAERTGGTYSTLKVQPAELEDSGVYFCASSRSAGGPSYEQYFGPGTRLTVT.

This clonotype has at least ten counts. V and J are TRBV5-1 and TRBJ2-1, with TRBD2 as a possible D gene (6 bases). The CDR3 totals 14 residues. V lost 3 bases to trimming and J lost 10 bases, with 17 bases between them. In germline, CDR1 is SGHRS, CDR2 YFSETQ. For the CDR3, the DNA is TGCGCCAGCAGCTCTCCGGGGGTCTTTCCCGAGCAGTTCTTC. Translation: CASSSPGVFPEQFF. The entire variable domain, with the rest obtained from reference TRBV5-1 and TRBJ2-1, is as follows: KAGVTQTPRYLIKTRGQQVTLSCSPISGHRSVSWYQQTPGQGLQFLFEYFSETQRNKGNFPGRFSGRQFSNSRSEMNVSTLELGDSALYLCASSSPGVFPEQFFGPGTRLTVL.

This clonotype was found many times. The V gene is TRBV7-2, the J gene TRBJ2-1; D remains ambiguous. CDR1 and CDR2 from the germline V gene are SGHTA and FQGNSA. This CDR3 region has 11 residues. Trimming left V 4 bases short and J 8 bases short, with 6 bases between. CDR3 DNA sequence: TGTGCCAGCAGCTCTTATTATGAGCAGTTCTTC. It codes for CASSSYYEQFF.

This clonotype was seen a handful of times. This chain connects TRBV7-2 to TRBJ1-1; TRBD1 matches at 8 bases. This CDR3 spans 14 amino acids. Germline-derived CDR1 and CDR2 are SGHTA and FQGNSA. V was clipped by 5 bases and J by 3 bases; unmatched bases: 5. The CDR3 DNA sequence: TGTGCCAGCAGCGCCAGACAGGGGCACACTGAAGCTTTCTTT. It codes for CASSARQGHTEAFF.

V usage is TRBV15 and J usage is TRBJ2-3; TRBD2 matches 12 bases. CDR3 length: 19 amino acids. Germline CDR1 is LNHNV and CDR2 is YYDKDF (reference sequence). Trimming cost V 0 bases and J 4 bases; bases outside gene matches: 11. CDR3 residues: CATSRDGLTSGSTPDTQYF. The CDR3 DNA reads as TGTGCCACCAGCAGAGATGGCTTGACTAGCGGGAGTACCCCAGATACGCAGTATTTT.

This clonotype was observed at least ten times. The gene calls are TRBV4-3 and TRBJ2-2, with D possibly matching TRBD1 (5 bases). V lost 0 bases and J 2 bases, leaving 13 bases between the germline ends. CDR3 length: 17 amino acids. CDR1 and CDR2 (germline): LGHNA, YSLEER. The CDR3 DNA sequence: TGCGCCAGCAGCCAAGATCCGTCAGGGTTCAACACCGGGGAGCTGTTTTTT. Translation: CASSQDPSGFNTGELFF.